The 15 T cell receptor beta chains listed next were all sequenced from one sample in a study of T cells in Graves' hyperthyroidism and ophthalmopathy. Amplification targeted TCR beta CDR3 regions from RNA transcripts. First-round RT-PCR of the TCR CDR3 relied on the HTBI primer set. A single record per CDR3 protein comes from TCRdb applying MiXCR to the multiplex PCR reads. Of approximately 640,000 distinct CDR3 sequences in the sample, around 16% are singletons; the top ten hold around 4%. Sequencing was carried out using blood. The source is a young woman with Graves' hyperthyroidism.

This clonotype was seen at least ten times. The CDR3 DNA sequence: TGCAGTGCTAGACCGGGACAGGGAGGTTCACCCCTCCACTTT. This encodes CSARPGQGGSPLHF. V is TRBV20-1 and J is TRBJ1-6; 9 bases fit TRBD1. Trimming took 2 bases from V and 9 from J; bases not matched to a gene: 5. This CDR3 has 14 amino acids. Germline V gene sequence: CDR1 DFQATT, CDR2 SNEGSKA (reference sequence).

V gene TRBV28 combines with J gene TRBJ1-6, with D tentatively TRBD1 (5 bases). CDR3 length: 15 amino acids. The germline V gene encodes CDR1 MDHEN and CDR2 SYDVKM. The V end lost 5 bases, the J end lost 6 bases, and 14 bases lay between the germline ends. The CDR3 DNA reads as TGTGCCAGCAGTCCTCGCGGGAGGGGTAATTCACCCCTCCACTTT. Amino acids: CASSPRGRGNSPLHF. The variable domain in full, completed from reference TRBV28 and TRBJ1-6, reads DVKVTQSSRYLVKRTGEKVFLECVQDMDHENMFWYRQDPGLGLRLIYFSYDVKMKEKGDIPEGYSVSREKKERFSLILESASTNQTSMYLCASSPRGRGNSPLHFGNGTRLTVT.

This clonotype was observed a handful of times. The chain links TRBV5-6 to TRBJ1-5; a possible D gene is TRBD1 (6 bases). V dropped 4 bases and J dropped 7 bases, with 15 bases sitting between them. Germline lookup yields CDR1 SGHDT and CDR2 YYEEEE. The CDR3 is 14 residues long. CDR3 sequence reads: CASSRYRVGQPQHF. The CDR3 DNA reads TGTGCCAGCAGCCGCTACAGGGTTGGCCAGCCCCAGCATTTT.

The J gene is TRBJ1-1, the V gene TRBV19; the D is unclear. This CDR3 has 13 amino acids. Between the trimmed V and J ends, which lost 2 bases and 4 bases, there was a span of 8 bases. In germline, CDR1 is LNHDA, CDR2 SQIVND (reference sequence). CDR3 in amino acids: CASSIKGFTEAFF. In nucleotides, the CDR3 is TGTGCCAGTAGTATAAAAGGCTTCACTGAAGCTTTCTTT.

The rearrangement joins TRBV29-1 to TRBJ2-7; 7 bases agree with TRBD2. V shed 5 bases and J 3 bases; nucleotides not matched to a gene: 7. CDR1 is SQVTM, CDR2 ANQGSEA, per germline. The CDR3 totals 13 residues. In DNA form, the CDR3 reads TGCAGCGTTCGGCCGGGAGGTCGCTACGAGCAGTACTTC. Its translation is CSVRPGGRYEQYF.

Ten or more counts support this clonotype. The chain joins TRBV28 to TRBJ1-5; D gene ambiguous. The CDR3 has 15 amino acids. Per the germline V gene, CDR1 is MDHEN and CDR2 is SYDVKM. V was cut by 5 bases and J by 0 bases, with 11 bases left in between. The CDR3 nucleotides are TGTGCCAGCAGTAAGTTGGGAAATAGCAATCAGCCCCAGCATTTT. Its protein product is CASSKLGNSNQPQHF.

V and J are TRBV5-8 and TRBJ1-5; the D is unclear. Germline CDR1 reads SGHTS; CDR2 reads YDEGEE. The V end lost 1 base, the J end lost 4 bases, and 6 bases lay between the germline ends. This CDR3 spans 13 amino acids. CDR3 sequence reads: CASSLRNNQPQHF. The CDR3 DNA follows: TGTGCCAGCAGCTTGCGGAATAATCAGCCCCAGCATTTT.

The V gene is TRBV25-1, the J gene TRBJ2-3; D remains unclear. The V gene lost 3 bases and the J gene lost 1 base, with 8 bases spanning the gap. Germline lookup yields CDR1 MGHDK and CDR2 SYGVNS. The CDR3 contains 14 residues. Here the CDR3 DNA reads TGTGCCAGCAGTGACCCCAGCGGCACAGATACGCAGTATTTT. Encoded protein: CASSDPSGTDTQYF.

This clonotype was seen repeatedly, ten times or more. The chain is built from TRBV7-2 and TRBJ2-5; no clear D gene. V was clipped by 3 bases and J by 5 bases, with 7 bases between them. The CDR3 is 12 amino acids. In germline, CDR1 is SGHTA, CDR2 FQGNSA. The CDR3 region is CASSFVGETQYF. The CDR3 region has the DNA TGTGCCAGCAGCTTTGTGGGGGAGACCCAGTACTTC. Complete variable domain (other parts from reference TRBV7-2 and TRBJ2-5): GAGVSQSPSNKVTEKGKDVELRCDPISGHTALYWYRQSLGQGLEFLIYFQGNSAPDKSGLPSDRFSAERTGGSVSTLTIQRTQQEDSAVYLCASSFVGETQYFGPGTRLLVL.

This clonotype was seen many times. This chain joins TRBV6-2 or TRBV6-3 and TRBJ1-2, with D possibly TRBD1 on 6 matching bases. The length of the CDR3 is 12 residues. V lost 7 bases and J lost 8, with 14 bases in between. CDR1 is MNHEY, CDR2 SVGEGT, per germline. CDR3 DNA sequence: TGTGCCAGCATGTCCGATGGGGGCGGCTACACCTTC. Translation: CASMSDGGGYTF.

This clonotype was seen repeatedly, ten times or more. The chain couples TRBV11-2 to TRBJ2-5, with 8 bases that match TRBD1. The V segment lost 4 bases and the J segment 0 bases; nucleotides outside the gene matches: 10. This CDR3 spans 17 amino acids. CDR1 and CDR2 (germline): SGHAT, FQNNGV. The CDR3: CASSSGDRGPYQETQYF. As DNA, the CDR3 is TGTGCCAGCAGCTCCGGAGACAGGGGTCCTTACCAAGAGACCCAGTACTTC.

The genes are TRBV6-2 or TRBV6-3 and TRBJ1-2, with D hard to call. Trimming pared 5 bases from V and 3 bases from J, leaving 16 bases between. CDR3 size: 15 residues. From germline, CDR1 is MNHEY and CDR2 SVGEGT. The CDR3 DNA sequence: TGTGCCAGCAGTGTAGTTGAGCGGGGTGACTATGGCTACACCTTC. This encodes CASSVVERGDYGYTF.

The rearrangement uses TRBV24-1 and TRBJ2-5, with 7 bases that match TRBD2. This CDR3 region has 13 residues. V shed 0 bases, J shed 7 bases, and the junction held 1 base outside the gene matches. CDR1 KGHDR and CDR2 SFDVKD come from the germline V gene. Written as DNA, the CDR3 is TGTGCCACCAGTGATTTGCCGGGAGGGACCCAGTACTTC. Protein product: CATSDLPGGTQYF.

Turning to this clonotype: Sequence at one end of the junction differs from germline and may be a read error. This chain links TRBV9 with TRBJ2-5; no reliable D call. This CDR3 spans 9 amino acids. CDR1 and CDR2 (germline): SGDLS, YYNGEE. CDR3 bases: TGCGCCAGCATCGAGACCCAGTACTTC. It translates to CASIETQYF.

This clonotype was observed a handful of times. The rearrangement uses TRBV6-1 and TRBJ1-2; tentatively, D is TRBD1 (6 bases). The germline V and J ends were trimmed by 6 bases and 8 bases, with 19 bases remaining between them. Germline CDR1 reads MNHNS; CDR2 reads SASEGT. The CDR3 runs to 14 residues. The CDR3 spells CASRRSQGSKGYTF. Here the CDR3 DNA reads TGTGCCAGCAGGCGATCACAGGGATCTAAGGGCTACACCTTC.